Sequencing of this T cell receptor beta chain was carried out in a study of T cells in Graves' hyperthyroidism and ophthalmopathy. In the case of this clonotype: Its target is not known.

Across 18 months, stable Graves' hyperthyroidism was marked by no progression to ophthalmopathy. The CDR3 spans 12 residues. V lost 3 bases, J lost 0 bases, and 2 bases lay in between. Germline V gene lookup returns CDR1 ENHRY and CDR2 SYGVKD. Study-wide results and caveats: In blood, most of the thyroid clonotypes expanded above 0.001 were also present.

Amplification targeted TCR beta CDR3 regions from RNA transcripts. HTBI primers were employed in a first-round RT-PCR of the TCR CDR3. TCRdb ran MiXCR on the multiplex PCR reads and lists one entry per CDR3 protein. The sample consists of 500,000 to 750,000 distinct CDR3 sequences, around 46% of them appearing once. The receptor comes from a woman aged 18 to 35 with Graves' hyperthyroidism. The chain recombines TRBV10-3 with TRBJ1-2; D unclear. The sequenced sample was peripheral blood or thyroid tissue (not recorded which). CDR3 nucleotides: TGTGCCATCAGTGACGCTAACTATGGCTACACCTTC. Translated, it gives CAISDANYGYTF.